This is a list of T cell receptor beta chains from one sample in a study of Tregs in tolerant kidney transplant recipients. Assay used: immunoSEQ multiplex PCR; TCRdb lists only in-frame clones, some missing. The top ten clones hold about 1.4% of a sample with 65,000 to 85,000 clones, around 90% of them seen once. The source material was CD4+ T cells from blood (PBMCs), sampled 24 months after the transplant. The source of these receptors is a human patient who received a combined kidney and bone marrow transplant. Some T cells may arise from the graft donor. Both conserved end residues are part of each CDR3. The D gene is left open where the match is weak. Clone size is stated in some rows and not others, as once, few, many or a class when expanded.

V gene: TRBV20-1
clone size: -
J gene: TRBJ2-3
D gene: -
CDR3 protein: CSASNTDTQYF
CDR3 DNA: TGCAGTGCTAGCAACACAGATACGCAGTATTTT

V gene: TRBV7-9
clone size: -
J gene: TRBJ2-7
D gene: TRBD1
CDR3 protein: CASSPYWGQSYEQYF
CDR3 DNA: TGTGCCAGCAGCCCTTATTGGGGACAGTCCTACGAGCAGTACTTC

V gene: TRBV9
clone size: -
J gene: TRBJ1-4
D gene: TRBD1
CDR3 protein: CASSVVGQGSANEKLFF
CDR3 DNA: TGTGCCAGCAGCGTAGTTGGACAGGGGTCGGCTAATGAAAAACTGTTTTTT

V gene: TRBV5-1
clone size: -
J gene: TRBJ2-2
D gene: TRBD1
CDR3 protein: CASSPLQGARDTGELFF
CDR3 DNA: TGCGCCAGCAGTCCGTTACAGGGGGCGCGAGACACCGGGGAGCTGTTTTTT

V gene: TRBV5-6
clone size: few
J gene: TRBJ2-5
D gene: TRBD2
CDR3 protein: CASSLLAGGRETQYF
CDR3 DNA: TGTGCCAGCAGCCTACTAGCGGGGGGGCGAGAGACCCAGTACTTC

V gene: TRBV7-2
clone size: -
J gene: TRBJ1-4
D gene: -
CDR3 protein: CASSFGTGSMRKLFF
CDR3 DNA: TGTGCCAGCAGCTTTGGTACCGGGTCGATGAGAAAACTGTTTTTT

V gene: TRBV7-2
clone size: -
J gene: TRBJ1-2
D gene: -
CDR3 protein: CASSLTATVNILYTF
CDR3 DNA: TGTGCCAGCAGCTTAACCGCTACGGTCAATATCCTCTACACCTTC

V gene: TRBV28
clone size: -
J gene: TRBJ1-4
D gene: -
CDR3 protein: CASRTVGWTVGGEKLFF
CDR3 DNA: TGTGCCAGCAGGACCGTTGGGTGGACAGTGGGTGGTGAAAAACTGTTTTTT

V gene: TRBV19
clone size: -
J gene: TRBJ1-2
D gene: -
CDR3 protein: CASSTQQVAYGYTF
CDR3 DNA: TGTGCCAGTAGTACGCAACAGGTTGCCTATGGCTACACCTTC

V gene: TRBV7-2
clone size: -
J gene: TRBJ2-7
D gene: TRBD1
CDR3 protein: CASSPGTAPYEQYF
CDR3 DNA: TGTGCCAGCAGCCCCGGGACAGCCCCCTACGAGCAGTACTTC

V gene: TRBV11-1
clone size: -
J gene: TRBJ2-1
D gene: TRBD2
CDR3 protein: CASSLWSSGENNEQFF
CDR3 DNA: TGTGCCAGCAGCTTATGGTCTAGCGGGGAAAACAATGAGCAGTTCTTC

V gene: TRBV5-4
clone size: -
J gene: TRBJ2-1
D gene: TRBD2
CDR3 protein: CASSYERGGREEQFF
CDR3 DNA: TGTGCCAGCAGCTACGAGCGGGGCGGTCGTGAGGAGCAGTTCTTC

V gene: TRBV7-2
clone size: once
J gene: TRBJ1-5
D gene: TRBD1
CDR3 protein: CASSLDYRGLDQPQHF
CDR3 DNA: TGTGCCAGCAGCTTAGATTACAGGGGCTTAGATCAGCCCCAGCATTTT

V gene: TRBV9
clone size: once
J gene: TRBJ2-7
D gene: TRBD2
CDR3 protein: CASSPLAGGADEQYF
CDR3 DNA: TGTGCCAGCAGCCCGCTAGCGGGAGGAGCCGACGAGCAGTACTTC

V gene: TRBV9
clone size: -
J gene: TRBJ1-2
D gene: TRBD1
CDR3 protein: CASSPRTGDLNYGYTF
CDR3 DNA: TGTGCCAGCAGCCCCCGGACAGGGGACCTCAACTATGGCTACACCTTC

V gene: TRBV21-1
clone size: -
J gene: TRBJ1-3
D gene: -
CDR3 protein: CASSTGLLQHARNTIYF
CDR3 DNA: TGTGCCAGCAGTACGGGATTACTACAACACGCACGAAACACCATATATTTT

V gene: TRBV15
clone size: -
J gene: TRBJ2-1
D gene: -
CDR3 protein: CATTGESYNEQFF
CDR3 DNA: TGTGCCACCACGGGGGAATCCTACAATGAGCAGTTCTTC

V gene: TRBV11-2
clone size: -
J gene: TRBJ2-3
D gene: TRBD2
CDR3 protein: CASSALAGGRADTQYF
CDR3 DNA: TGTGCCAGCAGCGCTCTAGCGGGGGGGCGAGCAGATACGCAGTATTTT

V gene: TRBV7-2
clone size: -
J gene: TRBJ2-7
D gene: TRBD2
CDR3 protein: CASSLEGTSGIYEQYF
CDR3 DNA: TGTGCCAGCAGCTTAGAAGGGACTAGCGGGATCTACGAGCAGTACTTC

V gene: TRBV9
clone size: -
J gene: TRBJ2-3
D gene: -
CDR3 protein: CASSAQLQDTQYF
CDR3 DNA: TGTGCCAGCAGCGCACAGCTTCAAGATACGCAGTATTTT

V gene: TRBV7-2
clone size: -
J gene: TRBJ1-2
D gene: TRBD1
CDR3 protein: CASSAYRGQGYGYTF
CDR3 DNA: TGTGCCAGCAGCGCCTACAGGGGGCAGGGCTATGGCTACACCTTC

V gene: TRBV7-2
clone size: few
J gene: TRBJ2-7
D gene: -
CDR3 protein: CASSFRSQALTYEQYF
CDR3 DNA: TGTGCCAGCAGCTTTAGGTCCCAGGCACTTACCTACGAGCAGTACTTC

V gene: TRBV5-1
clone size: -
J gene: TRBJ2-6
D gene: -
CDR3 protein: CASSLDISGANVLTF
CDR3 DNA: TGCGCCAGCAGCTTGGATATCTCTGGGGCCAACGTCCTGACTTTC

V gene: TRBV9
clone size: -
J gene: TRBJ2-5
D gene: -
CDR3 protein: CASSVGLPGETQYF
CDR3 DNA: TGTGCCAGCAGCGTAGGCTTACCGGGGGAGACCCAGTACTTC

V gene: TRBV7-2
clone size: -
J gene: TRBJ2-3
D gene: TRBD2
CDR3 protein: CASSFRGGAADTQYF
CDR3 DNA: TGTGCCAGCAGCTTTCGCGGGGGGGCTGCAGATACGCAGTATTTT

V gene: TRBV5-4
clone size: -
J gene: TRBJ2-1
D gene: -
CDR3 protein: CASSLAGDSYNEQFF
CDR3 DNA: TGTGCCAGCAGCTTGGCGGGGGACTCCTACAATGAGCAGTTCTTC

V gene: TRBV7-9
clone size: once
J gene: TRBJ1-2
D gene: TRBD1
CDR3 protein: CASTVPGTGDGYTF
CDR3 DNA: TGTGCCAGCACCGTCCCCGGGACAGGGGATGGCTACACCTTC

V gene: TRBV6-5
clone size: -
J gene: TRBJ2-7
D gene: -
CDR3 protein: CASSKLRWDEQYF
CDR3 DNA: TGTGCCAGCAGTAAACTACGCTGGGACGAGCAGTACTTC

V gene: TRBV19
clone size: -
J gene: TRBJ2-1
D gene: TRBD2
CDR3 protein: CASRNLAEYNEQFF
CDR3 DNA: TGTGCCAGTAGGAATCTAGCGGAGTACAATGAGCAGTTCTTC

V gene: TRBV19
clone size: once
J gene: TRBJ2-7
D gene: TRBD1
CDR3 protein: CASSSRTGAFYEQYF
CDR3 DNA: TGTGCCAGTAGTTCCAGGACAGGGGCTTTTTACGAGCAGTACTTC

V gene: TRBV5-4
clone size: -
J gene: TRBJ2-1
D gene: TRBD2
CDR3 protein: CASSSTSGGYNEQFF
CDR3 DNA: TGTGCCAGCAGCTCCACTAGCGGGGGGTACAATGAGCAGTTCTTC

V gene: TRBV4-3
clone size: once
J gene: TRBJ2-1
D gene: -
CDR3 protein: CASSQDLAFNEQFF
CDR3 DNA: TGCGCCAGCAGCCAAGATCTAGCGTTCAATGAGCAGTTCTTC

V gene: TRBV19
clone size: -
J gene: TRBJ1-4
D gene: -
CDR3 protein: CASSIGGTTNEKLFF
CDR3 DNA: TGTGCCAGTAGTATAGGTGGGACAACGAATGAAAAACTGTTTTTT

V gene: TRBV7-2
clone size: -
J gene: TRBJ1-2
D gene: -
CDR3 protein: CASSQSPAGAGYTF
CDR3 DNA: TGTGCCAGCAGCCAGTCTCCTGCGGGGGCCGGCTACACCTTC

V gene: TRBV30
clone size: -
J gene: TRBJ1-4
D gene: -
CDR3 protein: CAWSLGTLATNEKLFF
CDR3 DNA: TGTGCCTGGAGTCTCGGGACTCTTGCAACTAATGAAAAACTGTTTTTT

V gene: TRBV29-1
clone size: -
J gene: TRBJ2-2
D gene: TRBD2
CDR3 protein: CSVEAQLTSGRTGELFF
CDR3 DNA: TGCAGCGTTGAAGCCCAACTGACTAGCGGGAGAACCGGGGAGCTGTTTTTT

V gene: TRBV6-1
clone size: -
J gene: TRBJ2-7
D gene: TRBD2
CDR3 protein: CASTIGRVSYEQYF
CDR3 DNA: TGTGCCAGCACCATCGGGAGGGTCTCCTACGAGCAGTACTTC

V gene: TRBV7-8
clone size: -
J gene: TRBJ2-7
D gene: -
CDR3 protein: CASSLGDPGAGYEQYF
CDR3 DNA: TGTGCCAGCAGCTTAGGGGACCCAGGGGCCGGTTACGAGCAGTACTTC

V gene: TRBV7-3
clone size: -
J gene: TRBJ2-5
D gene: -
CDR3 protein: CASSPLPTQETQYF
CDR3 DNA: TGTGCCAGCAGTCCCCTACCTACCCAAGAGACCCAGTACTTC

V gene: TRBV5-5
clone size: -
J gene: TRBJ2-7
D gene: -
CDR3 protein: CASSAAPSSYEQYF
CDR3 DNA: TGTGCCAGCAGCGCGGCCCCTAGCTCCTACGAGCAGTACTTC

V gene: TRBV19
clone size: -
J gene: TRBJ2-1
D gene: -
CDR3 protein: CASSMGGALYNEQFF
CDR3 DNA: TGTGCCAGTAGTATGGGGGGGGCACTCTACAATGAGCAGTTCTTC

V gene: TRBV5-1
clone size: -
J gene: TRBJ2-3
D gene: TRBD2
CDR3 protein: CASSLSGVADTQYF
CDR3 DNA: TGCGCCAGCAGCCTTAGCGGGGTTGCAGATACGCAGTATTTT

V gene: TRBV9
clone size: -
J gene: TRBJ2-1
D gene: -
CDR3 protein: CASSVDPALDEQFF
CDR3 DNA: TGTGCCAGCAGCGTCGATCCTGCCTTAGATGAGCAGTTCTTC

V gene: TRBV18
clone size: -
J gene: TRBJ2-7
D gene: -
CDR3 protein: CASSPEGGPSYEQYF
CDR3 DNA: TGTGCCAGCTCACCGGAGGGGGGGCCGTCCTACGAGCAGTACTTC

V gene: TRBV7-9
clone size: -
J gene: TRBJ1-1
D gene: TRBD1
CDR3 protein: CASSLTPTGYSAEAFF
CDR3 DNA: TGTGCCAGCAGCTTGACGCCGACAGGGTATTCGGCTGAAGCTTTCTTT

V gene: TRBV10-1
clone size: -
J gene: TRBJ2-7
D gene: -
CDR3 protein: CASSTMLAVSYEQYF
CDR3 DNA: TGCGCCAGCAGTACTATGTTAGCGGTTTCCTACGAGCAGTACTTC

V gene: TRBV20-1
clone size: -
J gene: TRBJ1-1
D gene: -
CDR3 protein: CSASPRGEAFF
CDR3 DNA: TGCAGTGCTTCCCCCAGGGGTGAAGCTTTCTTT

V gene: TRBV19
clone size: -
J gene: TRBJ1-1
D gene: -
CDR3 protein: CASSIDRGRRMNTEAFF
CDR3 DNA: TGTGCCAGTAGTATAGATCGAGGGAGGAGAATGAACACTGAAGCTTTCTTT

V gene: TRBV4-3
clone size: -
J gene: TRBJ1-6
D gene: -
CDR3 protein: CASSGAGTTGLPLHF
CDR3 DNA: TGCGCCAGCAGCGGGGCGGGGACCACTGGTCTCCCCCTCCACTTT

V gene: TRBV5-1
clone size: once
J gene: TRBJ2-3
D gene: TRBD2
CDR3 protein: CASSLHRLAGLMTDTQYF
CDR3 DNA: TGCGCCAGCAGCTTGCACCGACTAGCGGGATTGATGACAGATACGCAGTATTTT

V gene: TRBV4-1
clone size: -
J gene: TRBJ2-1
D gene: TRBD2
CDR3 protein: CASSLWGVAGGYNEQFF
CDR3 DNA: TGCGCCAGCAGCCTATGGGGAGTAGCGGGGGGATACAATGAGCAGTTCTTC

V gene: TRBV2
clone size: -
J gene: TRBJ1-3
D gene: TRBD1
CDR3 protein: CASTGQGTGNTIYF
CDR3 DNA: TGTGCCAGCACGGGACAGGGGACTGGAAACACCATATATTTT

V gene: TRBV7-2
clone size: -
J gene: TRBJ2-5
D gene: -
CDR3 protein: CASSFQRGQETQYF
CDR3 DNA: TGTGCCAGCAGCTTTCAAAGGGGACAAGAGACCCAGTACTTC

V gene: TRBV25-1
clone size: -
J gene: TRBJ2-5
D gene: TRBD2
CDR3 protein: CASSERLAGAETQYF
CDR3 DNA: TGTGCCAGCAGTGAAAGGCTAGCGGGAGCGGAGACCCAGTACTTC

V gene: TRBV6-1
clone size: -
J gene: TRBJ1-2
D gene: -
CDR3 protein: CASSDEQWYYGYTF
CDR3 DNA: TGTGCCAGCAGCGATGAACAATGGTACTATGGCTACACCTTC

V gene: TRBV6-5
clone size: -
J gene: TRBJ2-3
D gene: TRBD1
CDR3 protein: CASTRQDRVTDTQYF
CDR3 DNA: TGTGCCAGCACCCGACAGGACAGGGTTACAGATACGCAGTATTTT

V gene: TRBV18
clone size: -
J gene: TRBJ2-3
D gene: -
CDR3 protein: CASSPREFSTDTQYF
CDR3 DNA: TGTGCCAGCTCACCAAGAGAGTTTAGCACAGATACGCAGTATTTT